These 3 T cell receptor beta chains were sequenced from one sample in a study of cytomegalovirus exposure and HLA in healthy donors. With 60 Vbeta and 13 Jbeta primers, the PCR was carried out. Sequencing was performed with immunoSEQ multiplex PCR; in TCRdb, only in-frame clones are kept and a portion is missing. The sample shows 85,000 to 120,000 clones, just over 70% of them seen only once. The sample comprised PBMCs. The receptors originated from a boy younger than 18 in good health and CMV-seronegative.

The chain employs TRBV30 and TRBJ1-2; 7 positions match TRBD1. From germline, CDR1 is GTSNPN and CDR2 SVGIG (reference sequence). The trim removed 2 bases at V and 4 bases at J, leaving 7 bases unmatched. This CDR3 is 14 amino acids long. The CDR3 spells CAWSIPGTVYGYTF. Written as DNA, the CDR3 is TGTGCCTGGAGTATTCCCGGGACAGTCTATGGCTACACCTTC.

The chain recombines TRBV5-1 with TRBJ2-5; 10 nucleotides agree with TRBD2. V lost 2 bases, J lost 3 bases, and 4 bases stayed unmatched. Germline V gene lookup returns CDR1 SGHRS and CDR2 YFSETQ. This CDR3 has 15 residues. Here the CDR3 reads CASSFRLAGEETQYF. DNA for the CDR3: TGCGCCAGCAGCTTCAGACTAGCGGGTGAAGAGACCCAGTACTTC.

The chain has TRBV7-3 and TRBJ1-6; D unclear. The V and J ends lost 5 bases and 12 bases respectively, with 14 bases between them. The CDR3 covers 13 residues. Germline CDR1 and CDR2: SGHTA and FQGTGA. In DNA, the CDR3 is TGTGCCAGCAGCCCCGGCGGCAGCAAACCCCTCCACTTT. It is translated as CASSPGGSKPLHF.